Shown below are 21 T cell receptor beta chains from a single sample sequenced in a study of radiation and T cells in renal cell carcinoma. TCRdb's table, derived via immunoSEQ multiplex PCR, lists solely in-frame clones and lacks some. The data show around 160,000 clones, approximately 90% seen once. As to time point: baseline pretreatment blood. Treatment here: 15 Gy SBRT to primary tumor, nephrectomy 4 weeks later. The material was blood, obtained from a patient whose treatment included radiotherapy and nephrectomy. Receptor source: a woman in her sixties or seventies with renal cell carcinoma.

This chain joins TRBV6-6 and TRBJ1-1, with 8 bases identical to TRBD1. V lost 7 bases, J lost 0 bases, and 7 bases stayed unmatched. There are 15 residues in the CDR3. CDR1 is MNHNY, CDR2 SVGAGI, per germline (reference sequence). This CDR3 reads CASNQGARVNTEAFF. The CDR3 coding sequence is TGTGCCAGCAACCAGGGGGCGCGGGTGAACACTGAAGCTTTCTTT.

The V call is TRBV5-4, the J call TRBJ1-1, with 8 bases that match TRBD1. The CDR3 is made up of 14 amino acids. CDR1 is SGHNT and CDR2 is YYREEE in the germline V gene (reference sequence). Unmatched junction bases numbered 2, after V lost 1 base and J lost 3 bases. Here the CDR3 DNA reads TGTGCCAGCAGCTTGCAGGGGGCGCACACTGAAGCTTTCTTT. Translation: CASSLQGAHTEAFF.

This chain uses TRBV27 with TRBJ2-5, with D perhaps matching TRBD1 (6 bases). The CDR3 sequence is 16 residues long. Germline CDR1 is MNHEY and CDR2 is SMNVEV (reference sequence). The V end was cut by 5 bases, the J end by 4 bases, with 20 bases between. The CDR3 here is CASSAQTQGGRETQYF. Here the CDR3 DNA reads TGTGCCAGCAGTGCCCAGACACAGGGCGGGCGAGAGACCCAGTACTTC.

The chain couples TRBV4-2 to TRBJ2-5, with D perhaps TRBD1 (5 bases). V lost 4 bases, J lost 2 bases, and 8 bases lay in between. The germline V gene has CDR1 LGHNA and CDR2 YNFKEQ. The CDR3 is made up of 13 amino acids. CDR3 nucleotide sequence: TGTGCCAGCAGCCCGACAGTACAAGAGACCCAGTACTTC. As protein: CASSPTVQETQYF.

This chain joins TRBV25-1 and TRBJ2-5, with D perhaps matching TRBD1 (6 bases). This CDR3 contains 13 residues. V was pared by 6 bases and J by 5 bases, with 13 bases between. Germline V lookup: CDR1 MGHDK, CDR2 SYGVNS. CDR3 bases: TGTGCCAGCAGGATGGGGGCGAGGGAGACCCAGTACTTC. As protein: CASRMGARETQYF.

The rearrangement links TRBV4-1 to TRBJ1-6, with no clear D. The V and J ends lost 1 base and 0 bases respectively, with 7 bases between them. The CDR3 is made up of 16 amino acids. Germline V lookup: CDR1 MGHRA, CDR2 YSYEKL. CDR3 bases: TGCGCCAGCAGCCAAGCACAGAGCTCCTATAATTCACCCCTCCACTTT. Its protein is CASSQAQSSYNSPLHF.

J is TRBJ2-3 and V is TRBV29-1; the D gene is possibly TRBD1 (5 bases). In germline, CDR1 is SQVTM, CDR2 ANQGSEA. V shed 1 base and J shed 0 bases, with 8 bases lying between them. The CDR3 has 14 amino acids. The CDR3 region is CSVEARASTDTQYF. The CDR3 DNA sequence: TGCAGCGTTGAAGCCAGGGCTAGCACAGATACGCAGTATTTT.

The rearrangement joins TRBV7-2 to TRBJ2-2; D may match TRBD1 or TRBD2 (7 bases each). CDR3 length equals 16 residues. Germline CDR1 is SGHTA and CDR2 is FQGNSA. V gave up 3 bases and J gave up 3 bases, with 14 bases separating them. As DNA, the CDR3 is TGTGCCAGCAGCTTTTCAGGGGGGGCCCACACCGGGGAGCTGTTTTTT. Translating it yields CASSFSGGAHTGELFF.

This clone has just a few counts. V and J are TRBV30 and TRBJ1-1; 8 nucleotides match TRBD1. The germline CDR1 and CDR2 sequences are GTSNPN and SVGIG (reference sequence). The CDR3 covers 13 residues. Trimming took 5 bases from V and 2 from J; bases not matched to a gene: 4. CDR3 residues: CAWWTGLNTEAFF. Here the CDR3 DNA reads TGTGCCTGGTGGACAGGGCTTAACACTGAAGCTTTCTTT.

The chain joins TRBV29-1 to TRBJ2-1, with D perhaps TRBD2 (7 bases). This CDR3 contains 14 residues. CDR1 is SQVTM and CDR2 is ANQGSEA in the germline V gene. Trimming cost V 6 bases and J 3 bases, with 15 bases left between them. The CDR3 DNA sequence: TGCAGCGTCGCCACAGGGAGGGGCTACAATGAGCAGTTCTTC. It encodes CSVATGRGYNEQFF.

The chain links TRBV4-1 to TRBJ1-2, with 9 nucleotides matching TRBD1. The CDR3 is made up of 15 amino acids. V shed 4 bases and J 1 base; nucleotides not matched to a gene: 4. The germline V gene has CDR1 MGHRA and CDR2 YSYEKL. DNA of the CDR3: TGCGCCAGCAGCCCGACAGGGGGAAGTAACTATGGCTACACCTTC. Translated, it gives CASSPTGGSNYGYTF.

The chain employs TRBV28 and TRBJ2-7; D assignment may be TRBD1 or TRBD2 (5 bases each). The CDR3 spans 15 residues. V lost 5 bases and J lost 0, with 14 bases in between. CDR1 MDHEN and CDR2 SYDVKM come from the germline V gene. The CDR3 DNA reads as TGTGCCAGCAGTGCCGGGACGGCCCTCTCCTACGAGCAGTACTTC. Residues: CASSAGTALSYEQYF. Drawing the rest from reference TRBV28 and TRBJ2-7, the complete variable domain is DVKVTQSSRYLVKRTGEKVFLECVQDMDHENMFWYRQDPGLGLRLIYFSYDVKMKEKGDIPEGYSVSREKKERFSLILESASTNQTSMYLCASSAGTALSYEQYFGPGTRLTVT.

The V and J genes are TRBV5-1 and TRBJ2-7; TRBD2 might be the D (7 bases). The CDR3 has 15 residues. Deletions cut 4 bases from V and 3 bases from J, with 17 bases between. Germline V gene data show CDR1 as SGHRS and CDR2 as YFSETQ. The CDR3 DNA sequence: TGCGCCAGCAGCAGAGGGGGGGCGGAAGACTACGAGCAGTACTTC. Its protein product is CASSRGGAEDYEQYF.

This chain uses TRBV6-1 with TRBJ2-1; the D call may be TRBD1 or TRBD2 (6 bases each). CDR3 size: 13 residues. Trimming removed 11 bases at V and 7 bases at J, with 18 bases between. The germline gives CDR1 MNHNS, CDR2 SASEGT. The CDR3 DNA sequence: TGTGCCGGACGACAAGGGGGAGGTAATGAGCAGTTCTTC. Its protein product is CAGRQGGGNEQFF.

The chain couples TRBV30 to TRBJ1-3; D is unclear. Per germline, CDR1 GTSNPN and CDR2 SVGIG (reference sequence). Trimming left V 4 bases short and J 0 bases short, with 7 bases between. The CDR3 contains 13 residues. CDR3 DNA: TGTGCCTGGAACCCGAGCTCTGGAAACACCATATATTTT. Its translation: CAWNPSSGNTIYF.

The rearrangement uses TRBV14 and TRBJ1-1; 8 bases are a match to TRBD1. Germline V CDR1 and CDR2: SGHDN, FVKESK. The V and J ends lost 2 bases and 5 bases, in that order; junction bases with no gene match: 7. This CDR3 contains 15 residues. CDR3 protein: CASSQNGQGETEAFF. The CDR3 DNA reads as TGTGCCAGCAGCCAAAACGGACAGGGCGAGACTGAAGCTTTCTTT.

The chain couples TRBV27 to TRBJ2-7; 9 nucleotides match TRBD2. Trimming at V came to 2 bases and at J to 4 bases, leaving 3 bases not matched to a gene. Germline loops: CDR1 MNHEY, CDR2 SMNVEV (reference sequence). The CDR3 totals 14 residues. For the CDR3, the DNA is TGTGCCAGCAGTTTACAGCGGGGGGCTTACGAGCAGTACTTC. Its protein is CASSLQRGAYEQYF.

This clone was observed once. The chain has TRBV25-1 and TRBJ2-5, with 9 bases aligning to TRBD2. CDR3 length: 15 residues. J was trimmed by 3 bases and V by 8 bases; bases with no gene match: 10. The germline CDR1 and CDR2 sequences are MGHDK and SYGVNS. CDR3 nucleotides: TGTGCCAGCGGCCTTTGGGCGGGGGGGAAAGAGACCCAGTACTTC. This sequence encodes CASGLWAGGKETQYF.

The chain couples TRBV10-3 to TRBJ2-5; 11 nucleotides align to TRBD1. Looked up from germline, CDR1 is ENHRY and CDR2 is SYGVKD. The CDR3 runs to 16 residues. V lost 3 bases, J lost 5 bases, and 8 bases stayed unmatched. The CDR3 DNA sequence: TGTGCCATCAGTGATCCCGGGACAGGGGGTCGGGAGACCCAGTACTTC. Its protein product is CAISDPGTGGRETQYF.

This clone was observed a few times. The CDR3 DNA is TGTGCCAGCAGCTTTATCACAGGGGGCCGGAACACTGAAGCTTTCTTT. Amino acids: CASSFITGGRNTEAFF. This sequence joins TRBV7-6 and TRBJ1-1; 9 bases line up with TRBD1. The J segment lost 1 base and the V segment lost 3 bases, leaving 6 bases of the junction unmatched. The CDR3 covers 16 residues. Germline V gene data show CDR1 as SGHVS and CDR2 as FNYEAQ. The whole variable domain, filled in from reference TRBV7-6 and TRBJ1-1, reads GAGVSQSPRYKVTKRGQDVALRCDPISGHVSLYWYRQALGQGPEFLTYFNYEAQQDKSGLPNDRFSAERPEGSISTLTIQRTEQRDSAMYRCASSFITGGRNTEAFFGQGTRLTVV.

V usage is TRBV27 and J usage is TRBJ2-1, with 12 bases that match TRBD2. This CDR3 has 15 amino acids. Looked up from germline, CDR1 is MNHEY and CDR2 is SMNVEV (reference sequence). V gave up 6 bases and J gave up 0 bases; unmatched junction bases: 0. Here the CDR3 DNA reads TGTGCCAGCAGACTAGCGGGGGGCTCCTACAATGAGCAGTTCTTC. Protein: CASRLAGGSYNEQFF.